Below are 21 T cell receptor beta chains sequenced from a single sample in a study of blood T cell repertoires in COVID-19. Produced via immunoSEQ multiplex PCR; TCRdb's table is partial and in-frame only. The data hold approximately 150,000 clones, with around 86% observed a single time. Sequences were obtained from peripheral blood. These receptors originate from a man aged 70-80 years with acute or convalescent COVID-19.

The chain combines TRBV14 with TRBJ2-1, with 13 positions matching TRBD2. J gave up 1 base and V 4 bases, and 10 bases lay outside the gene matches. The germline CDR1 and CDR2 sequences are SGHDN and FVKESK. The CDR3 runs to 19 residues. The CDR3 nucleotides read TGTGCCAGCAGCCCCCTAGGTGGACTAGCGGGAGTGTCCTACAATGAGCAGTTCTTC. Translating gives CASSPLGGLAGVSYNEQFF.

The rearrangement uses TRBV24-1 and TRBJ2-1; D uncertain. Germline values: CDR1 KGHDR, CDR2 SFDVKD. Trimming took 5 bases from V and 0 from J, leaving 10 bases between them. The CDR3 sequence is 15 residues long. CDR3 in amino acids: CATSAHSSSYNEQFF. The CDR3 DNA sequence: TGTGCCACCAGTGCCCACTCGAGCTCCTACAATGAGCAGTTCTTC.

This clone was observed a single time. The genes are TRBV5-4 and TRBJ1-1; D is perhaps TRBD1 (5 bases). The ends were cut back, 3 bases at V and 6 bases at J, with 15 bases in the middle. The CDR3 extends over 14 amino acids. Germline-derived CDR1 and CDR2 are SGHNT and YYREEE (reference sequence). CDR3 sequence (DNA): TGTGCCAGCAGCTACCGGGACTTGGTCTCTGAAGCTTTCTTT. The encoded protein is CASSYRDLVSEAFF.

V usage is TRBV5-8 and J usage is TRBJ2-7; 7 bases fit TRBD1. Germline assignment: CDR1 SGHTS and CDR2 YDEGEE. Trimming removed 0 bases from V and 5 bases from J; junction bases left unmatched: 8. The length of the CDR3 is 15 residues. CDR3 DNA: TGTGCCAGCAGCTTGGTGGCGACAGGGAGTGACGAGCAGTACTTC. It yields the protein CASSLVATGSDEQYF.

The chain recombines TRBV28 with TRBJ1-5, with D possibly matching TRBD1 (5 bases). CDR3 size: 15 residues. Germline V CDR1 and CDR2: MDHEN, SYDVKM. V shed 3 bases and J shed 0 bases, with 9 bases lying between them. The CDR3 region is CASSFGTYSNQPQHF. The DNA of the CDR3 is TGTGCCAGCAGTTTCGGGACTTATAGCAATCAGCCCCAGCATTTT.

The J gene is TRBJ2-1, the V gene TRBV12-2; the table's TRBD2 call for D was not verified on the DNA. TRBV12-2 has pseudogene status. CDR3 length: 17 amino acids. Written as DNA, the CDR3 is TGTGCAAGTCGCACGAGGGGAGGGAGCGGGAGGGGGAATGAGCAGTTCTTC. It yields the protein CASRTRGGSGRGNEQFF.

The chain couples TRBV2 to TRBJ1-1; D may be TRBD1 (6 bases). With 4 bases removed from V and 5 bases from J, the gap between germline ends came to 11 bases. The CDR3 totals 13 residues. Germline V gene data show CDR1 as SNHLY and CDR2 as FYNNEI. The CDR3 bases are TGTGCCAGCAGTGCAGGGGCCTGGACTGAAGCTTTCTTT. Translation: CASSAGAWTEAFF.

V usage is TRBV11-2 and J usage is TRBJ2-1, with TRBD2 matching 12 bases. The trim removed 5 bases at V and 2 bases at J, leaving 4 bases unmatched. Germline-derived CDR1 and CDR2 are SGHAT and FQNNGV. This CDR3 has 16 amino acids. The CDR3 bases are TGTGCCAGCAGCAATCGACTAGCGGGGGCCTACAATGAGCAGTTCTTC. This gives the protein CASSNRLAGAYNEQFF.

V gene TRBV12-3 or TRBV12-4 combines with J gene TRBJ1-2, with 9 bases that match TRBD1. This CDR3 is built from 13 residues. Trimming took 3 bases from V and 13 from J; bases not matched to a gene: 9. The CDR3: CASSFSGQGIATF. The CDR3 DNA reads as TGTGCCAGCAGTTTTTCCGGACAGGGGATCGCCACCTTC.

The chain has TRBV7-2 and TRBJ2-3; TRBD2 is a possible D gene (5 bases). Germline loops: CDR1 SGHTA, CDR2 FQGNSA. Trimming stripped 1 base from V and 7 bases from J, with 12 bases between. The CDR3 has 14 amino acids. The CDR3 sequence: CASSLGTGRNTQYF. The CDR3 DNA is TGTGCCAGCAGCTTAGGGACTGGTAGAAATACGCAGTATTTT.

The V gene is TRBV5-1, the J gene TRBJ2-5, with TRBD1 identical over 10 bases. Germline V lookup: CDR1 SGHRS, CDR2 YFSETQ. V was clipped by 3 bases and J by 5 bases; unmatched bases: 1. This CDR3 has 13 amino acids. The CDR3 protein is CASSSGQGETQYF. Written as DNA, the CDR3 is TGCGCCAGCAGCTCGGGACAGGGGGAGACCCAGTACTTC.

This rearrangement joins TRBV4-1 to TRBJ1-6, with D possibly matching TRBD1 (5 bases). V lost 1 base and J 3 bases, leaving 7 bases between the germline ends. The CDR3 sequence is 15 residues long. Per the germline V gene, CDR1 is MGHRA and CDR2 is YSYEKL. The chain's CDR3 is CASSQADIYNSPLHF. In DNA form, the CDR3 reads TGCGCCAGCAGCCAAGCGGACATCTATAATTCACCCCTCCACTTT.

For the CDR3, the DNA is TGCAGTGCTAGTAAGAGACTAGCGAGGAAGACCCAGTACTTC. Protein product: CSASKRLARKTQYF. The chain has TRBV20-1 and TRBJ2-5, with TRBD2 matching over 8 bases. Germline V gives CDR1 DFQATT, CDR2 SNEGSKA (reference sequence). CDR3 size: 14 residues. V was clipped by 3 bases and J by 6 bases; unmatched bases: 9.

This chain uses TRBV29-1 with TRBJ2-6; maybe TRBD1 (6 bases). V was cut by 5 bases and J by 8 bases, with 16 bases left in between. CDR1 and CDR2 (germline): SQVTM, ANQGSEA. CDR3 length: 14 amino acids. The CDR3 nucleotides read TGCAGCGTTAAACAGGGTTCAGGTACCAACGTCCTGACTTTC. This sequence encodes CSVKQGSGTNVLTF.

This clone was seen a single time. The rearrangement links TRBV7-3 to TRBJ2-7; 10 positions agree with TRBD2. In germline, CDR1 is SGHTA, CDR2 FQGTGA. This CDR3 spans 15 amino acids. J gave up 2 bases and V 5 bases, and 6 bases lay outside the gene matches. CDR3 sequence: CASSLSSGSAYEQYF. The CDR3 nucleotides are TGTGCCAGCAGCCTCTCTAGCGGGAGTGCCTACGAGCAGTACTTC.

The chain uses TRBV7-2 and TRBJ1-1; TRBD1 aligns across 7 bases. CDR3 length equals 16 residues. Trimming at V came to 5 bases and at J to 0 bases, leaving 9 bases not matched to a gene. Germline CDR1 is SGHTA and CDR2 is FQGNSA. The CDR3, as DNA: TGTGCCAGCAGCAAACGGACAGGATACATGAACACTGAAGCTTTCTTT. Its protein product is CASSKRTGYMNTEAFF. The whole variable domain, remainder taken from reference TRBV7-2 and TRBJ1-1, is GAGVSQSPSNKVTEKGKDVELRCDPISGHTALYWYRQSLGQGLEFLIYFQGNSAPDKSGLPSDRFSAERTGGSVSTLTIQRTQQEDSAVYLCASSKRTGYMNTEAFFGQGTRLTVV.

The gene calls are TRBV7-2 and TRBJ2-5; TRBD1 might be the D (6 bases). Germline values: CDR1 SGHTA, CDR2 FQGNSA. Trimming stripped 5 bases from V and 2 bases from J, with 15 bases between. The CDR3 runs to 15 residues. The CDR3 region has the DNA TGTGCCAGCAGCCTTTGGGGACACCCGCAAGAGACCCAGTACTTC. This codes for CASSLWGHPQETQYF.

V usage is TRBV11-1 and J usage is TRBJ2-1, with D possibly matching TRBD2 (5 bases). Trimming shortened V by 0 bases and J by 0 bases, and 15 bases separated the two germline ends. This CDR3 is 18 amino acids long. Germline CDR1 and CDR2: SGHAT and FQDESV (reference sequence). The CDR3 loop reads CASSLAVEAFYSYNEQFF. The CDR3 coding sequence is TGTGCCAGCAGCTTAGCGGTGGAGGCCTTCTACTCCTACAATGAGCAGTTCTTC.

V gene TRBV6-5 combines with J gene TRBJ2-2, with D perhaps matching TRBD1 (6 bases). The CDR3 runs 15 residues. CDR1 is MNHEY, CDR2 SVGAGI, per germline. The V gene lost 6 bases and the J gene lost 5 bases, with 16 bases spanning the gap. The CDR3 DNA is TGTGCCAGCAGCGACAGGTTGAGGGTGACCGGGGAGCTGTTTTTT. It codes for CASSDRLRVTGELFF.

The chain joins TRBV18 to TRBJ1-1, with 7 bases lining up with TRBD1. Germline V CDR1 and CDR2: KGHSH, LQKENI. The CDR3 consists of 14 residues. With 3 bases clipped from V and 2 bases from J, the junction kept 3 bases outside the gene matches. CDR3 in amino acids: CASSPDRRNTEAFF. The CDR3 DNA follows: TGTGCCAGCTCACCGGACAGGCGAAACACTGAAGCTTTCTTT.

The chain couples TRBV7-9 to TRBJ2-7; 11 positions match TRBD2. The germline gives CDR1 SEHNR, CDR2 FQNEAQ (reference sequence). The J segment lost 7 bases and the V segment lost 0 bases, leaving 11 bases of the junction unmatched. This CDR3 spans 17 amino acids. The CDR3 is CASSLASASGLAVEQYF. The DNA of the CDR3 is TGTGCCAGCAGCTTAGCGAGCGCCTCGGGACTAGCGGTAGAGCAGTACTTC.